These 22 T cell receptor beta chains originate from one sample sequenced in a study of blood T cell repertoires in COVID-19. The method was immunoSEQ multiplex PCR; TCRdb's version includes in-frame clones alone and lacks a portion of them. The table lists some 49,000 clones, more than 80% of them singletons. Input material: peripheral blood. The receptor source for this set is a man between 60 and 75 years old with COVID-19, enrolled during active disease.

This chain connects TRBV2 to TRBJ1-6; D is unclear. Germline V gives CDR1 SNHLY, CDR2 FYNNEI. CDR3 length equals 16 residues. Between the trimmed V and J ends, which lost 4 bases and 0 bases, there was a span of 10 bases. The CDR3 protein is CASSGPGSSYNSPLHF. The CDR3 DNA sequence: TGTGCCAGCAGTGGGCCGGGGAGCTCCTATAATTCACCCCTCCACTTT.

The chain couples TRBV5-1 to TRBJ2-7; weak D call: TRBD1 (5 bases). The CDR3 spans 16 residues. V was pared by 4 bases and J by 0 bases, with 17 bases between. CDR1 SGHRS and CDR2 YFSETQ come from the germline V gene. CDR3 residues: CASSRLGRALSYEQYF. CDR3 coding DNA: TGCGCCAGCAGCCGCCTGGGCAGGGCTCTCTCCTACGAGCAGTACTTC.

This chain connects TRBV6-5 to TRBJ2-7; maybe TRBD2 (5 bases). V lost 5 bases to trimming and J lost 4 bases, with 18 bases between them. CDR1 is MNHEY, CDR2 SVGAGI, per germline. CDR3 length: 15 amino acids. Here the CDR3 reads CASSHGRVLKYEQYF. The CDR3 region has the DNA TGTGCCAGCAGTCATGGGCGGGTCCTCAAGTACGAGCAGTACTTC.

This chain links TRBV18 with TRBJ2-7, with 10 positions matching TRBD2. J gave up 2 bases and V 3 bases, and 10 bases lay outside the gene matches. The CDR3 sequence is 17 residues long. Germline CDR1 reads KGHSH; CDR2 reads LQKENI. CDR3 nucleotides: TGTGCCAGCTCACCTCTGGAGATGCTAGCGGGAGCCTACGAGCAGTACTTC. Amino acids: CASSPLEMLAGAYEQYF.

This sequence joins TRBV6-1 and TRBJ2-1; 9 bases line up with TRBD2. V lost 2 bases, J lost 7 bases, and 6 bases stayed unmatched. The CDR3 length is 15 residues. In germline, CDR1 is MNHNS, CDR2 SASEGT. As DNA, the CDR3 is TGTGCCAGCAGTGAAAACCTAGCGGGGAATAATGAGCAGTTCTTC. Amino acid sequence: CASSENLAGNNEQFF.

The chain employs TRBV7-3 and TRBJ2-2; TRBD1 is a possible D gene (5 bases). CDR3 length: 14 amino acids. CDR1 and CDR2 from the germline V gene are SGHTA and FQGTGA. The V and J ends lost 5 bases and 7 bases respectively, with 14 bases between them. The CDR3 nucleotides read TGTGCCAGCAGCGTGGGTCCTCAGGGCGGGGAGCTGTTTTTT. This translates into CASSVGPQGGELFF.

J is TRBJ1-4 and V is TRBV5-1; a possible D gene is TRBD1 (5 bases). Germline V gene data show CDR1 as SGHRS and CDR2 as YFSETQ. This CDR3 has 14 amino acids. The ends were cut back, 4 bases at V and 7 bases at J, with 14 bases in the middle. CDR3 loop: CASSPIGGIEKLFF. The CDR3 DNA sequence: TGCGCCAGCAGCCCTATCGGGGGAATTGAAAAACTGTTTTTT.

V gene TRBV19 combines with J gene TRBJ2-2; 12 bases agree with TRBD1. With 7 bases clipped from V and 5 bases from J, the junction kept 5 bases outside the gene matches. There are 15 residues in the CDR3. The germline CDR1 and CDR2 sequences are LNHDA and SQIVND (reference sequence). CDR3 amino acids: CASTGQGAGTGELFF. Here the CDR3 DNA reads TGTGCCAGTACGGGACAGGGGGCGGGTACCGGGGAGCTGTTTTTT. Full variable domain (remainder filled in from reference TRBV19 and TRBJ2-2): DGGITQSPKYLFRKEGQNVTLSCEQNLNHDAMYWYRQDPGQGLRLIYYSQIVNDFQKGDIAEGYSVSREKKESFPLTVTSAQKNPTAFYLCASTGQGAGTGELFFGEGSRLTVL.

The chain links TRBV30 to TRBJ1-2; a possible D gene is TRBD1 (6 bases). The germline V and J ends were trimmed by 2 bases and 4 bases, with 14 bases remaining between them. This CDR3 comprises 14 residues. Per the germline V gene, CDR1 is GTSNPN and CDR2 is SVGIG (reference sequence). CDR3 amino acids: CAWSPGEMSYGYTF. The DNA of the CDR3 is TGTGCCTGGAGTCCAGGGGAAATGAGCTATGGCTACACCTTC.

CDR3 coding DNA: TGTGCCAGCAGCGTGGACGCGGGACAGATGAACACTGAAGCTTTCTTT. As protein: CASSVDAGQMNTEAFF. The chain employs TRBV5-4 and TRBJ1-1; 7 bases are a match to TRBD1. In germline, CDR1 is SGHNT, CDR2 YYREEE (reference sequence). The V segment lost 4 bases and the J segment 0 bases; nucleotides outside the gene matches: 9. CDR3 size: 16 residues.

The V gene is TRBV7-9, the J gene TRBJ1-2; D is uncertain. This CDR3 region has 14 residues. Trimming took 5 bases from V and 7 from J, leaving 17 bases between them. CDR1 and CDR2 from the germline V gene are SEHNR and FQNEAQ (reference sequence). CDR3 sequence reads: CASSQDPGSTGYTF. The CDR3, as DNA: TGTGCCAGCAGCCAGGATCCGGGATCTACTGGCTACACCTTC.

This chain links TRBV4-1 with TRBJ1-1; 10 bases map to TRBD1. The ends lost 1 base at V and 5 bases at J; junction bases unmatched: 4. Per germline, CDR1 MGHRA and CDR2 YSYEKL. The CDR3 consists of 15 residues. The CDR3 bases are TGCGCCAGCAGCCAAGTAGGGACAGGGGCTACTGAAGCTTTCTTT. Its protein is CASSQVGTGATEAFF.

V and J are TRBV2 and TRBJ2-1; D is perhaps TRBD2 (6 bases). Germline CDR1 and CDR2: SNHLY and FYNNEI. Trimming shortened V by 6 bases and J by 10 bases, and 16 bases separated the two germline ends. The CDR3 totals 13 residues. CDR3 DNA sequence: TGTGCCAGCAGGGAGACTAGTTTCGGCGAGCAGTTCTTC. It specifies CASRETSFGEQFF.

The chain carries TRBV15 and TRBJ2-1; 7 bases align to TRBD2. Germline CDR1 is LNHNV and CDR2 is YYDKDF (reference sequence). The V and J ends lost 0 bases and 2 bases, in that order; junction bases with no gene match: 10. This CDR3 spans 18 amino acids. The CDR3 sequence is CATSRDPAGRGAYNEQFF. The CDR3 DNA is TGTGCCACCAGCAGAGATCCAGCGGGACGGGGGGCCTACAATGAGCAGTTCTTC.

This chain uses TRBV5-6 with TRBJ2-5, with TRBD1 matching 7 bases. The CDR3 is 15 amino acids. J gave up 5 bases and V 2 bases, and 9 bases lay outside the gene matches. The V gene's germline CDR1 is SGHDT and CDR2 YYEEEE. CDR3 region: CASSLGQAKRETQYF. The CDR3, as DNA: TGTGCCAGCAGCTTAGGACAGGCAAAAAGGGAGACCCAGTACTTC. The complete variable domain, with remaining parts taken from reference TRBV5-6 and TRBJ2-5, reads DAGVTQSPTHLIKTRGQQVTLRCSPKSGHDTVSWYQQALGQGPQFIFQYYEEEERQRGNFPDRFSGHQFPNYSSELNVNALLLGDSALYLCASSLGQAKRETQYFGPGTRLLVL.

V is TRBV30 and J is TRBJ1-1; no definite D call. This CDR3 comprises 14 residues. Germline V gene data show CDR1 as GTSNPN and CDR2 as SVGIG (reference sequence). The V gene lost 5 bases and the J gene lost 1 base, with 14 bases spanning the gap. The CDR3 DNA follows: TGTGCCTGGGGGGAGGGAGGGTGGAACACTGAAGCTTTCTTT. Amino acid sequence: CAWGEGGWNTEAFF.

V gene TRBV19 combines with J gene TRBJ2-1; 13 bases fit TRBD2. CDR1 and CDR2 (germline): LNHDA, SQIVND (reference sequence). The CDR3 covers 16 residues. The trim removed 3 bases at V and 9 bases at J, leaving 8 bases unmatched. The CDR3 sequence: CASSIKLAGGPSEQFF. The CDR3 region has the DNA TGTGCCAGTAGTATCAAACTAGCGGGAGGGCCTTCTGAGCAGTTCTTC.

This CDR3 is CASSQKGGGNTEAFF. CDR3 DNA: TGTGCCAGCAGCCAAAAGGGAGGGGGGAACACTGAAGCTTTCTTT. The chain joins TRBV3-1 (or the pseudogene TRBV3-2) to TRBJ1-1, with D perhaps matching TRBD1 (6 bases). Trimming took 2 bases from V and 1 from J, leaving 11 bases between them. CDR3 length equals 15 residues. Germline V gene data show CDR1 as LGHDT and CDR2 as YNNKEL (reference sequence).

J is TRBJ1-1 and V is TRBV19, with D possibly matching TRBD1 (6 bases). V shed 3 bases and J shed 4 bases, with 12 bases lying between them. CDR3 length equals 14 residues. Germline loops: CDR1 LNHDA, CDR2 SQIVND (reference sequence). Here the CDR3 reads CASSMAGAGTEAFF. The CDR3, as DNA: TGTGCCAGTAGTATGGCAGGGGCGGGCACTGAAGCTTTCTTT.

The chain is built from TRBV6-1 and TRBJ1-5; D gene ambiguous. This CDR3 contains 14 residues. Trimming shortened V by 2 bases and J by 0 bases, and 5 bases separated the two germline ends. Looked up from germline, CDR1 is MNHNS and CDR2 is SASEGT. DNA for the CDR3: TGTGCCAGCAGTGAACCTTATAGCAATCAGCCCCAGCATTTT. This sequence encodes CASSEPYSNQPQHF.

CDR3 nucleotides: TGTGCCAGCTCACCGGGACAGAACACCGGGGAGCTGTTTTTT. It specifies CASSPGQNTGELFF. The rearrangement uses TRBV18 and TRBJ2-2; a weak D match, TRBD1 (6 bases). The CDR3 covers 14 residues. Germline CDR1 and CDR2: KGHSH and LQKENI. With 3 bases removed from V and 1 base from J, the gap between germline ends came to 6 bases.

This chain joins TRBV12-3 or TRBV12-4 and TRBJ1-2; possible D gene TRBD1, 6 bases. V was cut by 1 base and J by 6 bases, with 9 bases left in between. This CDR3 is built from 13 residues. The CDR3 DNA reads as TGTGCCAGCAGTTTAGGGGGACATAATGGCTACACCTTC. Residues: CASSLGGHNGYTF.